This T cell receptor beta chain was found in a study of cytomegalovirus exposure and HLA in healthy donors (dated by TCRdb to 2016 to 2017). Broadly, across the study: The roughly 670 repertoires of the first cohort and the 95 to 150 validation repertoires were produced on the same platform, according to a later analysis. The study aimed to test whether signatures of past pathogen exposure could be identified by cataloging public T cell receptors. The study combined high-throughput TCR immunosequencing, statistical association of individual TCRs with disease status, and machine learning to predict cytomegalovirus infection status. A separate validation cohort of roughly 120 different subjects was used in addition to the 666-subject first cohort. Study-wide conclusions, independent of this receptor: The classifier was reported to diagnose cytomegalovirus status with high specificity and sensitivity in both the original and validation cohorts. The study listed 164 TCR beta chains as associated with cytomegalovirus. Across donors, most TCR sequences were observed very rarely, whereas some public TCRs were present in many individuals. The authors suggested that the approach could potentially be extended to other disease states and immunological phenotypes. Subsequent analysis determined that TCRs grouped into clusters in the first cohort also showed a tendency toward co-occurrence across the roughly 110 validation repertoires, and approximately 93% of cluster scores exceeded 0. In vitro tests confirmed that a few of the cytomegalovirus-associated TCR beta chains recognize cytomegalovirus antigens. A later analysis had no HLA typing for the validation cohort, so co-occurrence there was scored across all 110 or so repertoires.

Remarks on this clone: Its antigen remains undetermined. No base qualities exist here, and no much larger clone lies one base off it.

The donors belonged to the validation cohort of around 110 subjects, which was separate from the roughly 700-subject first cohort. The library was produced with the immunoSEQ multiplex PCR assay. The authors processed their data as follows. To diagnose cytomegalovirus status from the catalog of TCR beta chain sequences, a statistical classification framework was built. In its TCRdb copy, this immuneACCESS table keeps in-frame sequences only and misses some clones. Where compared with another copy, unresolved V genes explain less than half of these, and the others have no known cause. For V, J and clone size, that table is used; D and trimming come from the DNA. The sample has some 340,000 clones on record, roughly nine tenths of them singletons. 1% to 1.5% of the sample is held by the ten biggest clonotypes. This clonotype was obtained from a woman aged 25-40 years in good health and CMV-seropositive. Sequencing used PBMCs.

CDR3 reads: CAWSVSRTGDITYGYTF. In nucleotide form, the sequence is TGTGCCTGGAGTGTATCCCGGACAGGGGATATTACCTATGGCTACACCTTC. The chain uses TRBV30 and TRBJ1-2, and TRBD1 matches 9 of the central bases. Taken from cysteine to phenylalanine, the CDR3 has 17 residues. The DNA shown is the 51-base CDR3, in frame from base 1. Trimmed from V: 0 bases; trimmed from J: 4 bases; junction bases lacking a gene match: 12. The germline V gene (reference sequence) supplies CDR1 GTSNPN and CDR2 SVGIG.